This TCR beta chain was sequenced during a study of T cell responses to AZD1222 COVID-19 vaccine. Study conclusions and caveats: AZD1222 recipients seropositive at baseline numbered only five to seven. Sampling that yielded the repertoires occurred only after the peak T cell response. After two AZD1222 doses, spike-specific TCR breadth and depth rose versus day 0.

Clones were sequenced by immunoSEQ multiplex PCR, and TCRdb holds only the in-frame ones, with some missing. The sample yields about 86,000 clones, around 87% seen once. Germline V gene sequence: CDR1 MNHEY, CDR2 SVGAGI. The CDR3 has 14 amino acids. V was shortened by 2 bases and J by 4 bases, with 11 bases between the two germline ends. Points on this clone: Its antigen is unknown.

The chain has TRBV6-5 and TRBJ1-2; weak D call: TRBD1 (5 bases). The sample was peripheral blood, taken 28 days after the second AZD1222 dose. The sequence was obtained from an adult who received the AZD1222 COVID-19 vaccine. The CDR3: CASSYEGAGYGYTF. Here the CDR3 DNA reads TGTGCCAGCAGTTACGAAGGGGCGGGCTATGGCTACACCTTC.